A selection of T cell receptor beta chains follows, all from one sample in a study of T cell repertoires in cytomegalovirus infection. TCRdb passed the reads through MiXCR, listing each CDR3 protein once. Of tens of thousands of distinct CDR3 sequences in the sample, about 4% were seen once. Sequenced: PBMCs. These receptors originate from a human donor in good health (CMV status not recorded). Some clones in this sample may be carry-over from other donors' samples. The CDR3 runs from the conserved cysteine through the conserved F or W. Fields, in order: D gene, J gene, clone size, V gene, CDR3 DNA, CDR3 protein. D genes are given only for firm matches. Expanded clones are given a class, and other clones once, few, many or no size at all.

d_call: -
j_call: TRBJ2-7
clone_size: many
v_call: TRBV27
cdr3_nt: TGTGCCAGCAGTTTAGACAGGCGCTACGAGCAGTACTTC
cdr3_aa: CASSLDRRYEQYF

d_call: TRBD1
j_call: TRBJ2-2
clone_size: few
v_call: TRBV7-8
cdr3_nt: TGTGCCAGCAGTTTAGGGACAGGGCAAACCGGGGAGCTGTTTTTT
cdr3_aa: CASSLGTGQTGELFF

d_call: TRBD1
j_call: TRBJ2-5
clone_size: many
v_call: TRBV7-2
cdr3_nt: TGTGCCAGCAGCAGAAACAGGGGACAAGAGACCCAGTACTTC
cdr3_aa: CASSRNRGQETQYF

d_call: -
j_call: TRBJ1-1
clone_size: many
v_call: TRBV6-6
cdr3_nt: TGTGCCAGCAGTTACACCGGGACACACACTGAAGCTTTCTTT
cdr3_aa: CASSYTGTHTEAFF

d_call: TRBD1
j_call: TRBJ2-2
clone_size: many
v_call: TRBV11-2
cdr3_nt: TGTGCCAGCAGCCAACGGACAGGGTCGTCCGGGGAGCTGTTTTTT
cdr3_aa: CASSQRTGSSGELFF

d_call: -
j_call: TRBJ1-2
clone_size: many
v_call: TRBV5-1
cdr3_nt: TGCGCCAGCAGCTTGGCAGACATCTATGGCTACACCTTC
cdr3_aa: CASSLADIYGYTF

d_call: -
j_call: TRBJ1-1
clone_size: many
v_call: TRBV4-3
cdr3_nt: TGCGCCAGCAGCCAAGATCCGCTGGCTACTGAAGCTTTCTTT
cdr3_aa: CASSQDPLATEAFF

d_call: -
j_call: TRBJ2-1
clone_size: many
v_call: TRBV7-8
cdr3_nt: TGTGCCAGCAGCTCACGACTGGGGCGTGAGCAGTTCTTC
cdr3_aa: CASSSRLGREQFF

d_call: -
j_call: TRBJ2-1
clone_size: many
v_call: TRBV7-3
cdr3_nt: TGTGCCAGCAGCCCGATGACCGTCAATGAGCAGTTCTTC
cdr3_aa: CASSPMTVNEQFF

d_call: TRBD2
j_call: TRBJ2-1
clone_size: many
v_call: TRBV6-6
cdr3_nt: TGTGCCAGCAGCCTCACTAGCGGGGTATACAATGAGCAGTTCTTC
cdr3_aa: CASSLTSGVYNEQFF

d_call: -
j_call: TRBJ1-2
clone_size: many
v_call: TRBV7-6
cdr3_nt: TGTGCCAGCAGCTTACTCTCAGGGACAAATTATGGCTACACCTTC
cdr3_aa: CASSLLSGTNYGYTF

d_call: -
j_call: TRBJ2-5
clone_size: many
v_call: TRBV6-1
cdr3_nt: TGTGCCAGCAGTGAAAAGCATTTTGCCGGAGAGACCCAGTACTTC
cdr3_aa: CASSEKHFAGETQYF

d_call: TRBD2
j_call: TRBJ2-1
clone_size: many
v_call: TRBV10-3
cdr3_nt: TGTGCCATCAGGCCGGGACTAGCGGGAGGTAGCTCCTACAATGAGCAGTTCTTC
cdr3_aa: CAIRPGLAGGSSYNEQFF

d_call: -
j_call: TRBJ2-7
clone_size: many
v_call: TRBV7-2
cdr3_nt: TGTGCCAGCAGCCTCACGCCGGCTAGTTTGAACGAGCAGTACTTC
cdr3_aa: CASSLTPASLNEQYF

d_call: -
j_call: TRBJ1-1
clone_size: many
v_call: TRBV7-8
cdr3_nt: TGTGCCAGCAGCTTAGGGTTGGCGAACACTGAAGCTTTCTTT
cdr3_aa: CASSLGLANTEAFF

d_call: -
j_call: TRBJ1-2
clone_size: many
v_call: TRBV7-2
cdr3_nt: TGTGCCAGCAGCCCACAGGGTTTCGGCTATGGCTACACCTTC
cdr3_aa: CASSPQGFGYGYTF

d_call: TRBD2
j_call: TRBJ2-1
clone_size: many
v_call: TRBV28
cdr3_nt: TGTGCCAGCAGTCTGACTAGCGGCGGATTTGGGGGTCGGAATGAGCAGTTCTTC
cdr3_aa: CASSLTSGGFGGRNEQFF

d_call: TRBD2
j_call: TRBJ2-3
clone_size: many
v_call: TRBV12-3/TRBV12-4
cdr3_nt: TGTGCCAGCACTCTTGGGGGACTAGCCTTGAATGGGGATACGCAGTATTTT
cdr3_aa: CASTLGGLALNGDTQYF

d_call: TRBD1
j_call: TRBJ1-1
clone_size: many
v_call: TRBV7-2
cdr3_nt: TGTGCCAGCAGCGGAACCGGGACAGGGGACACTGAAGCTTTCTTT
cdr3_aa: CASSGTGTGDTEAFF

d_call: -
j_call: TRBJ2-3
clone_size: few
v_call: TRBV7-6
cdr3_nt: TGTGCCAGCAGCTTAATGGCAGGGAATCCAGATACGCAGTATTTT
cdr3_aa: CASSLMAGNPDTQYF

d_call: TRBD1
j_call: TRBJ1-1
clone_size: many
v_call: TRBV7-9
cdr3_nt: TGTGCCAGTAGGACAGGGCTGAACACTGAAGCTTTCTTT
cdr3_aa: CASRTGLNTEAFF

d_call: TRBD2
j_call: TRBJ2-3
clone_size: many
v_call: TRBV7-8
cdr3_nt: TGTGCCAGCAGCTCCCGACCGGCGGGAGTGAGTGATACGCAGTATTTT
cdr3_aa: CASSSRPAGVSDTQYF

d_call: -
j_call: TRBJ2-5
clone_size: many
v_call: TRBV7-2
cdr3_nt: TGTGCCAGCAGCTTAGAGCCGGAAGAGACCCAGTACTTC
cdr3_aa: CASSLEPEETQYF

d_call: -
j_call: TRBJ2-7
clone_size: many
v_call: TRBV7-2
cdr3_nt: TGTGCCAGCAGCCTAGACAGCACCTACGAGCAGTACTTC
cdr3_aa: CASSLDSTYEQYF

d_call: -
j_call: TRBJ1-5
clone_size: few
v_call: TRBV7-2
cdr3_nt: TGTGCCAGCAGCTTTCAGGCCTCCAATCAGCCCCAGCATTTT
cdr3_aa: CASSFQASNQPQHF

d_call: TRBD1
j_call: TRBJ1-2
clone_size: many
v_call: TRBV7-6
cdr3_nt: TGTGCCAGCAGCCCCTTCTGGACAGGAGTTCAAGCTAACTATGGCTACACCTTC
cdr3_aa: CASSPFWTGVQANYGYTF

d_call: -
j_call: TRBJ2-1
clone_size: -
v_call: TRBV4-1
cdr3_nt: TGTGCCAGCAGCCAAGGAACCCACCCCTACAATGAGCAGTTCTTC
cdr3_aa: CASSQGTHPYNEQFF

d_call: TRBD2
j_call: TRBJ2-3
clone_size: many
v_call: TRBV7-2
cdr3_nt: TGTGCCAGCGTGGGACTAGCGGGAGAGATCTACACAGATACGCAGTATTTT
cdr3_aa: CASVGLAGEIYTDTQYF

d_call: -
j_call: TRBJ1-6
clone_size: many
v_call: TRBV6-1
cdr3_nt: TGTGCCAGCAGTGTAGAGGCTGAGTATAATTCACCCCTCCACTTT
cdr3_aa: CASSVEAEYNSPLHF